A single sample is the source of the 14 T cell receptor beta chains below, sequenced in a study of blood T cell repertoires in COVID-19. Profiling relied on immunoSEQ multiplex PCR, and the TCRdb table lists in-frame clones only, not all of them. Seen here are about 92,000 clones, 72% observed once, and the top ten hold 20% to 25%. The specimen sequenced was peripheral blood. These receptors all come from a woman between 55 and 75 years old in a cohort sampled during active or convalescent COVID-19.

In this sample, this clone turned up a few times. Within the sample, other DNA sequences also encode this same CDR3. CDR3: CASSVGQGYNQPQHF. CDR3 DNA: TGTGCCAGCAGCGTCGGACAGGGATACAATCAGCCCCAGCATTTT. This chain links TRBV9 with TRBJ1-5; 8 nucleotides agree with TRBD1. V was clipped by 2 bases and J by 3 bases; unmatched bases: 4. This CDR3 is 15 amino acids long. CDR1 is SGDLS and CDR2 is YYNGEE in the germline V gene.

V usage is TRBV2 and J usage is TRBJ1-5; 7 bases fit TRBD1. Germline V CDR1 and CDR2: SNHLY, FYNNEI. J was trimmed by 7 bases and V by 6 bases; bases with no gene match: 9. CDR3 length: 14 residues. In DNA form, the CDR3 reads TGTGCCAGCAGGTTGTCCGGGACAGACCAGCCCCAGCATTTT. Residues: CASRLSGTDQPQHF. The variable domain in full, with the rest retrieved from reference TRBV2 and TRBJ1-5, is EPEVTQTPSHQVTQMGQEVILRCVPISNHLYFYWYRQILGQKVEFLVSFYNNEISEKSEIFDDQFSVERPDGSNFTLKIRSTKLEDSAMYFCASRLSGTDQPQHFGDGTRLSIL.

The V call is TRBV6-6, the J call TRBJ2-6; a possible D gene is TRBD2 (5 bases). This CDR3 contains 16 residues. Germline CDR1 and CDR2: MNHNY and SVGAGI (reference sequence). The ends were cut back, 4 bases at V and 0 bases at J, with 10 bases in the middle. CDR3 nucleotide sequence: TGTGCCAGCAGTTTCCGGGATTTCTCTGGGGCCAACGTCCTGACTTTC. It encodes CASSFRDFSGANVLTF.

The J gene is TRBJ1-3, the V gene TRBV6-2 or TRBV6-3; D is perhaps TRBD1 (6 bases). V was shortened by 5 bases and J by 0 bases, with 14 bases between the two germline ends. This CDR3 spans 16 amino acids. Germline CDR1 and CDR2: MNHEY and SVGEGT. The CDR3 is CASSPGQTGSGNTIYF. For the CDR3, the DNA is TGTGCCAGCAGTCCCGGACAGACTGGCTCTGGAAACACCATATATTTT.

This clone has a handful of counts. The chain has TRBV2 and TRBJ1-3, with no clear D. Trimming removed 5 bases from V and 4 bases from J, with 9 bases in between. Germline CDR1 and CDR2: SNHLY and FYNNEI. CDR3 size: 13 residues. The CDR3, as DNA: TGTGCCAGCAGTCCGGGGTTCGGAAACACCATATATTTT. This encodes CASSPGFGNTIYF.

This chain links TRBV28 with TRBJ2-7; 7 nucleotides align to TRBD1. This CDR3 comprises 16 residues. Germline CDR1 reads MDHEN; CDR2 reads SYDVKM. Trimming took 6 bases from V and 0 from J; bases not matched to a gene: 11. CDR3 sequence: CASSRTGALSSYEQYF. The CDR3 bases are TGTGCCAGCAGCCGTACAGGGGCCTTAAGCTCCTACGAGCAGTACTTC.

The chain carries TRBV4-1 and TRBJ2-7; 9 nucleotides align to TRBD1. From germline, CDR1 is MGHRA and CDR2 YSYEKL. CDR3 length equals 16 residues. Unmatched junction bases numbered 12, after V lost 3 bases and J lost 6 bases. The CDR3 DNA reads TGCGCCAGCAGCCACAGCCGGGACAGGGCGTTGAGCGAGCAGTACTTC. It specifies CASSHSRDRALSEQYF.

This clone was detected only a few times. The CDR3 spells CASSRLSSSNQPQHF. CDR3 DNA: TGTGCCAGCAGCCGACTCAGTTCTAGCAATCAGCCCCAGCATTTT. The J gene is TRBJ1-5, the V gene TRBV6-6; D unclear. This CDR3 is built from 15 residues. CDR1 is MNHNY and CDR2 is SVGAGI in the germline V gene (reference sequence). V lost 6 bases to trimming and J lost 0 bases, with 12 bases between them.

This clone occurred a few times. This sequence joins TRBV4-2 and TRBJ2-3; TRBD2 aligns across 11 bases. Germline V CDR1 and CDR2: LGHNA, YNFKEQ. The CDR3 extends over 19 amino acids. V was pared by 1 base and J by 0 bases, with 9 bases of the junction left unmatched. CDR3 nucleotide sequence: TGTGCCAGCAGCCAAGGAGCTAGCGGGGGGATGCATAGCACAGATACGCAGTATTTT. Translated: CASSQGASGGMHSTDTQYF.

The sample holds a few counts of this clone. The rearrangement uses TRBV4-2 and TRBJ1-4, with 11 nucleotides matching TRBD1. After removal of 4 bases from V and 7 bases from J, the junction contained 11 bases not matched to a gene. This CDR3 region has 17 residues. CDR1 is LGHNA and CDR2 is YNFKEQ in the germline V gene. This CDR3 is CASSRGVGQGAGEKLFF. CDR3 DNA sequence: TGTGCCAGCAGCCGCGGCGTCGGACAGGGGGCGGGTGAAAAACTGTTTTTT.

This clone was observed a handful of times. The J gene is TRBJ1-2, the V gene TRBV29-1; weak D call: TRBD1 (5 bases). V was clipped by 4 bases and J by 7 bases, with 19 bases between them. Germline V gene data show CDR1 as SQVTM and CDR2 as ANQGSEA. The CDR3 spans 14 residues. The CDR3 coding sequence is TGCAGCGTTGGGCTTGTCAGGGCGAGCAGTGGCTACACCTTC. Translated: CSVGLVRASSGYTF.

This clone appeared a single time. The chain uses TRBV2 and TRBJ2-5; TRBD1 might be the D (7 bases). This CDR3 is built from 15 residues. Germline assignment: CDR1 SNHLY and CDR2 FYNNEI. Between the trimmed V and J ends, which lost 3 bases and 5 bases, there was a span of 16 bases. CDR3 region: CASSDDKQGRETQYF. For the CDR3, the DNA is TGTGCCAGCAGTGATGACAAACAGGGGAGGGAGACCCAGTACTTC. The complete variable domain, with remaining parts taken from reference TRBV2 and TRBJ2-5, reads EPEVTQTPSHQVTQMGQEVILRCVPISNHLYFYWYRQILGQKVEFLVSFYNNEISEKSEIFDDQFSVERPDGSNFTLKIRSTKLEDSAMYFCASSDDKQGRETQYFGPGTRLLVL.

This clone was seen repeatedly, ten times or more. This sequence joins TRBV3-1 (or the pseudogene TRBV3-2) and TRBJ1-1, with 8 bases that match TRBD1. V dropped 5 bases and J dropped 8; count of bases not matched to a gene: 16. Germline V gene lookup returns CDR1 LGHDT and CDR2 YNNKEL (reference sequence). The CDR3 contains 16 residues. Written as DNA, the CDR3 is TGTGCCAGCAGCTTCAGAGGGGGGACAGGCCTACTGGAAGCTTTCTTT. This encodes CASSFRGGTGLLEAFF.

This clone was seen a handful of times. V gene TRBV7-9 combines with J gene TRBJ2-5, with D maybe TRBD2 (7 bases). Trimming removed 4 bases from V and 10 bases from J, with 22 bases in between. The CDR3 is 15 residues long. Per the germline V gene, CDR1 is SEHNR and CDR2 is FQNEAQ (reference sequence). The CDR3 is CASSSGWGGPGDQYF. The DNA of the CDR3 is TGTGCCAGCAGCTCCGGCTGGGGGGGGCCTGGGGACCAGTACTTC.